This is a list of T cell receptor beta chains from one sample in a study of shared clonotypes between healthy human individuals. The repertoire was sequenced with immunoSEQ multiplex PCR; TCRdb's copy has only in-frame clones and lacks some. The profile shows more than 500,000 clones, roughly 95% of them singletons. The sample was naive CD8+ T cells sorted from blood. The receptors shown here come from a woman in her 30s in good health. Both conserved end residues are part of each CDR3. Each record gives: V gene, J gene, clone size, D gene, CDR3 protein, CDR3 DNA. The D gene is left open where the match is weak. The size of a clone is reported for some rows only, either as once, few or many, or as a class for expanded clones.

TRBV2	TRBJ1-1	.	.	CASSEIGEGRNTEAFF	TGTGCCAGCAGTGAAATTGGGGAGGGAAGGAACACTGAAGCTTTCTTT
TRBV5-4	TRBJ2-5	.	.	CASSLESVQETQYF	TGTGCCAGCAGCTTGGAGTCAGTCCAAGAGACCCAGTACTTC
TRBV28	TRBJ1-5	.	.	CASSLFGDIQPQHF	TGTGCCAGCAGTTTATTTGGGGATATTCAGCCCCAGCATTTT
TRBV10-3	TRBJ2-7	.	.	CAISEGLTYEQYF	TGTGCCATCAGTGAGGGGTTAACCTACGAGCAGTACTTC
TRBV20-1	TRBJ2-7	.	.	CSARSGEQYF	TGCAGTGCTAGATCCGGCGAGCAGTACTTC
TRBV7-9	TRBJ2-2	.	TRBD2	CASSGLAGGPGGELFF	TGTGCCAGCAGCGGACTAGCGGGAGGGCCGGGCGGGGAGCTGTTTTTT
TRBV6-5	TRBJ2-7	.	.	CASSYEQNYEQYF	TGTGCCAGCAGTTACGAGCAGAACTACGAGCAGTACTTC
TRBV5-6	TRBJ2-7	.	.	CASSLGLSFYEQYF	TGTGCCAGCAGCCTGGGACTGAGCTTCTACGAGCAGTACTTC
TRBV27	TRBJ2-7	once	.	CASSLSVGSPYEQYF	TGTGCCAGCAGTTTATCTGTCGGGAGTCCCTACGAGCAGTACTTC
TRBV6-1	TRBJ2-3	.	TRBD1	CASSDVTGSETDTQYF	TGTGCCAGCAGTGACGTGACAGGGAGTGAGACAGATACGCAGTATTTT
TRBV28	TRBJ1-1	.	.	CASSFRLQNTEAFF	TGTGCCAGCAGTTTTCGGCTCCAGAACACTGAAGCTTTCTTT
TRBV27	TRBJ1-2	.	TRBD1	CASGRQGVRYGYTF	TGTGCCAGCGGAAGACAGGGGGTGAGGTATGGCTACACCTTC
TRBV18	TRBJ1-4	.	.	CASSPSGYNEKLFF	TGTGCCAGCTCACCTTCAGGGTATAATGAAAAACTGTTTTTT
TRBV28	TRBJ1-2	.	.	CASSTDQGQSYGYTF	TGTGCCAGCAGTACCGATCAAGGACAGAGCTATGGCTACACCTTC
TRBV4-1	TRBJ1-1	.	.	CASSQTPGEDTEAFF	TGCGCCAGCAGCCAAACGCCGGGGGAAGACACTGAAGCTTTCTTT
TRBV4-1	TRBJ1-5	.	.	CASSQELGYPKGANQPQHF	TGCGCCAGCAGCCAAGAATTAGGATACCCCAAAGGGGCTAATCAGCCCCAGCATTTT
TRBV5-4	TRBJ2-7	.	TRBD1	CASFDSGQGIYEQYF	TGTGCCAGCTTTGACTCAGGACAGGGGATATACGAGCAGTACTTC
TRBV11-2	TRBJ1-2	.	.	CASSFTGSDYGYTF	TGTGCCAGCAGCTTTACAGGGTCGGATTATGGCTACACCTTC
TRBV11-2	TRBJ2-1	.	.	CASSLVNVDEQFF	TGTGCCAGCAGCTTAGTAAATGTTGATGAGCAGTTCTTC
TRBV10-2	TRBJ2-1	once	TRBD2	CASSEPFAGGSYNEQFF	TGCGCCAGCAGTGAACCTTTTGCGGGAGGCTCCTACAATGAGCAGTTCTTC
TRBV28	TRBJ2-7	.	TRBD2	CASSFLAGGSYEQYF	TGTGCCAGCAGTTTTTTAGCGGGAGGGTCCTACGAGCAGTACTTC
TRBV4-1	TRBJ1-1	once	.	CASSQQRGVEDTEAFF	TGCGCCAGCAGCCAACAAAGGGGGGTAGAGGACACTGAAGCTTTCTTT
TRBV4-1	TRBJ1-4	.	.	CASSHQLGPLGEKLFF	TGCGCCAGCAGCCACCAACTCGGGCCCCTCGGTGAAAAACTGTTTTTT
TRBV19	TRBJ1-4	.	.	CASSIDPLGGVDEKLFF	TGTGCCAGTAGTATAGATCCCCTAGGAGGGGTGGATGAAAAACTGTTTTTT
TRBV7-9	TRBJ2-5	.	.	CASSLGRETQYF	TGTGCCAGCAGCTTAGGCCGAGAGACCCAGTACTTC
TRBV5-1	TRBJ1-1	.	.	CASSLGRGTEAFF	TGCGCCAGCAGCTTGGGAAGGGGGACTGAAGCTTTCTTT
TRBV5-1	TRBJ1-5	.	.	CASSLGQTNQPQHF	TGCGCCAGCAGCTTGGGACAGACAAATCAGCCCCAGCATTTT
TRBV28	TRBJ2-1	.	.	CASRSVGGGNEQFF	TGTGCCAGCAGGTCGGTCGGGGGCGGCAATGAGCAGTTCTTC
TRBV10-2	TRBJ1-1	few	.	CASSEWANTEAFF	TGCGCCAGCAGTGAATGGGCGAACACTGAAGCTTTCTTT
TRBV28	TRBJ2-7	.	.	CASSLRGSYEQYF	TGTGCCAGCAGTTTGCGGGGTTCCTACGAGCAGTACTTC
TRBV6-7	TRBJ1-5	.	.	CASSPLPPQHF	TGTGCCAGCAGCCCCCTCCCCCCCCAGCATTTT
TRBV19	TRBJ2-1	.	.	CASSMTFSSGTYNEQFF	TGTGCCAGTAGTATGACTTTCTCCTCCGGGACATACAATGAGCAGTTCTTC
TRBV5-4	TRBJ1-1	few	.	CASSLAENTEAFF	TGTGCCAGCAGCTTGGCTGAGAACACTGAAGCTTTCTTT
TRBV28	TRBJ1-5	.	.	CASSFGGDNQPQHF	TGTGCCAGCAGTTTTGGAGGGGACAATCAGCCCCAGCATTTT
TRBV4-2	TRBJ2-7	.	TRBD2	CASSQGRLAGASDRYEQYF	TGTGCCAGCAGCCAAGGAAGGCTAGCGGGAGCCTCGGATCGCTACGAGCAGTACTTC
TRBV10-1	TRBJ1-5	few	TRBD1	CASSDKPTRDREDNQPQHF	TGCGCCAGCAGTGACAAACCTACCCGGGACAGGGAGGACAATCAGCCCCAGCATTTT
TRBV9	TRBJ2-7	.	.	CASSVDGGNYYEQYF	TGTGCCAGCAGCGTAGATGGAGGGAACTACTACGAGCAGTACTTC
TRBV6-4	TRBJ1-1	.	.	CASSENSATLTEAFF	TGTGCCAGCAGTGAGAACTCAGCAACTCTCACTGAAGCTTTCTTT
TRBV19	TRBJ2-1	.	TRBD2	CASSTGLAGYNEQFF	TGTGCCAGTAGTACGGGGCTAGCGGGATACAATGAGCAGTTCTTC
TRBV19	TRBJ1-1	.	.	CASRTGTSGLNTEAFF	TGTGCCAGTAGGACCGGGACATCAGGTTTGAACACTGAAGCTTTCTTT